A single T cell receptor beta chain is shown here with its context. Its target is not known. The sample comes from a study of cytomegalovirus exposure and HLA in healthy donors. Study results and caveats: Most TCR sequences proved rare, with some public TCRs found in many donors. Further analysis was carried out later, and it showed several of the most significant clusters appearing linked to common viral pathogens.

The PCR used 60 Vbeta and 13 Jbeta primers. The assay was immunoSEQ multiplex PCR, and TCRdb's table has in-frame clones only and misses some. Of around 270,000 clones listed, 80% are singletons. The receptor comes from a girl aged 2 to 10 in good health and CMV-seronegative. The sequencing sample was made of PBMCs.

CDR3 amino acids: CASTGQRFTTQPQHF. In DNA, the CDR3 is TGTGCCAGTACCGGACAGAGATTTACGACTCAGCCCCAGCATTTT. This sequence joins TRBV19 and TRBJ1-5, with D tentatively TRBD1 (6 bases). The CDR3 sequence is 15 residues long. Germline V gene data show CDR1 as LNHDA and CDR2 as SQIVND (reference sequence). V dropped 7 bases and J dropped 6 bases, with 19 bases sitting between them.